The 15 T cell receptor beta chains below all came from one sample that was sequenced in a study of blood T cells in healthy people across ages. A second PCR, run for roughly 6 to 11 cycles, used a sample-barcoded 5' primer plus a J-beta primer mix. TCRdb re-derived calls from the 5' RACE reads in MiXCR, one entry per CDR3 protein. The table shows 780,000 or so distinct CDR3 sequences, with approximately 60% occurring only once. The sequenced sample consisted of blood. These receptor sequences come from a man between 35 and 55 years old in good health.

The chain recombines TRBV10-3 with TRBJ2-7, with D possibly called TRBD1 or TRBD2 (5 bases each). V was clipped by 2 bases and J by 2 bases, with 19 bases between them. Germline assignment: CDR1 ENHRY and CDR2 SYGVKD. CDR3 length equals 17 residues. The CDR3 DNA reads TGTGCCATCAGTGAGGCCGGGACGAGTACCGGGACCTACGAGCAGTACTTC. As protein: CAISEAGTSTGTYEQYF.

As regards this clonotype: A much larger clone lies a single base off, so this may be a read error. V gene TRBV6-4 combines with J gene TRBJ2-6; D remains unclear. V lost 2 bases, J lost 0 bases, and 2 bases lay in between. The CDR3 length is 14 residues. Germline CDR1 is MRHNA and CDR2 is SNTAGT. CDR3 loop: CASSDGSGANVLTF. CDR3 bases: TGTGCCAGCAGTGACGGCTCTGGGGCCAACGTCCTGACTTTC.

V and J are TRBV2 and TRBJ1-6; the D is unclear. Germline values: CDR1 SNHLY, CDR2 FYNNEI. This CDR3 is built from 13 residues. Trimming took 3 bases from V and 10 from J, leaving 10 bases between them. CDR3 loop: CASSEEFRSPLHF. CDR3 nucleotides: TGTGCCAGCAGTGAGGAGTTTCGGTCACCCCTCCACTTT. Looking up the rest from reference TRBV2 and TRBJ1-6 gives the full variable domain: EPEVTQTPSHQVTQMGQEVILRCVPISNHLYFYWYRQILGQKVEFLVSFYNNEISEKSEIFDDQFSVERPDGSNFTLKIRSTKLEDSAMYFCASSEEFRSPLHFGNGTRLTVT.

The V and J genes are TRBV13 and TRBJ1-2, with 7 positions matching TRBD1. CDR1 is PRHDT, CDR2 FYEKMQ, per germline (reference sequence). The CDR3 is made up of 14 amino acids. After removal of 4 bases from V and 6 bases from J, the junction contained 8 bases not matched to a gene. The CDR3 DNA is TGTGCCAGCAGCTCGGGACAGATCTTGAATGGCTACACCTTC. Translation: CASSSGQILNGYTF.

In this sample, this clonotype turned up once. This chain links TRBV28 with TRBJ2-7; 7 bases match TRBD1. CDR3 length: 15 amino acids. The V gene end was trimmed by 4 bases and the J gene end by 4 bases; junction bases not matched to a gene: 10. The germline gives CDR1 MDHEN, CDR2 SYDVKM. CDR3 amino acids: CASSSTTGMVYEQYF. The CDR3 DNA reads TGTGCCAGCAGTTCCACGACAGGGATGGTTTACGAGCAGTACTTC.

This chain uses TRBV7-9 with TRBJ1-5; tentative D call: TRBD1 (5 bases). Trimming took off 8 bases at V and 4 bases at J, with 12 bases between the two ends. The germline V gene has CDR1 SEHNR and CDR2 FQNEAQ (reference sequence). This CDR3 has 13 amino acids. The CDR3 sequence is CASGGIGNQPQHF. CDR3 sequence (DNA): TGTGCCAGCGGGGGGATAGGGAATCAGCCCCAGCATTTT.

The gene calls are TRBV7-3 and TRBJ2-1, with D possibly being TRBD1 or TRBD2 (5 bases each). Germline V gene lookup returns CDR1 SGHTA and CDR2 FQGTGA. The length of the CDR3 is 14 residues. V lost 5 bases, J lost 10 bases, and 18 bases lay in between. CDR3 sequence: CASSPGGAGPEQFF. CDR3 coding DNA: TGTGCCAGCAGCCCTGGGGGTGCTGGACCAGAGCAGTTCTTC.

In this sample, this clonotype turned up a few times. The chain joins TRBV6-2 or TRBV6-3 to TRBJ1-2; the D is unclear. In germline, CDR1 is MNHEY, CDR2 SVGEGT. Between the trimmed V and J ends, which lost 0 bases and 6 bases, there was a span of 8 bases. This CDR3 has 13 residues. CDR3 sequence: CASSYSASHGYTF. CDR3 DNA sequence: TGTGCCAGCAGTTACTCGGCCTCCCATGGCTACACCTTC.

The gene calls are TRBV9 and TRBJ1-1; D gene ambiguous. Germline values: CDR1 SGDLS, CDR2 YYNGEE. The CDR3 spans 14 residues. V was trimmed by 2 bases and J by 0 bases, leaving 8 bases between them. CDR3 loop: CASSVSSLNTEAFF. In DNA, the CDR3 is TGTGCCAGCAGCGTGAGCTCTTTGAACACTGAAGCTTTCTTT. Filled out from reference TRBV9 and TRBJ1-1, the complete variable domain reads DSGVTQTPKHLITATGQRVTLRCSPRSGDLSVYWYQQSLDQGLQFLIQYYNGEERAKGNILERFSAQQFPDLHSELNLSSLELGDSALYFCASSVSSLNTEAFFGQGTRLTVV.

This chain uses TRBV7-2 with TRBJ2-7; D perhaps matches TRBD1 (6 bases). Germline V CDR1 and CDR2: SGHTA, FQGNSA. The CDR3 is 12 amino acids. Trimming pared 4 bases from V and 7 bases from J, leaving 11 bases between. CDR3 in DNA: TGTGCCAGCAGCTACACAGGGTGGGAGCAGTACTTC. Translating gives CASSYTGWEQYF.

The V call is TRBV5-4, the J call TRBJ2-4; D possibly corresponds to TRBD1 (6 bases). Germline values: CDR1 SGHNT, CDR2 YYREEE (reference sequence). V was pared by 0 bases and J by 3 bases, with 13 bases between. The CDR3 is made up of 16 amino acids. CDR3 in DNA: TGTGCCAGCAGCTTGGATGGACAGTTTTACAAAAACATTCAGTACTTC. Protein product: CASSLDGQFYKNIQYF.

The J gene is TRBJ2-1, the V gene TRBV13, with D perhaps TRBD1 (6 bases). The CDR3 extends over 12 amino acids. V was trimmed by 4 bases and J by 12 bases, leaving 13 bases between them. Germline V gene sequence: CDR1 PRHDT, CDR2 FYEKMQ (reference sequence). In DNA form, the CDR3 reads TGTGCCAGCAGCTCAGACAGGTTCGGGCAGTTCTTC. Residues: CASSSDRFGQFF.

This clonotype was detected only a few times. The V call is TRBV9, the J call TRBJ2-3; 7 bases agree with TRBD2. Germline assignment: CDR1 SGDLS and CDR2 YYNGEE. With 1 base clipped from V and 1 base from J, the junction kept 9 bases outside the gene matches. CDR3 length equals 17 residues. The CDR3 protein is CASSVRGRTSRTDTQYF. The CDR3 DNA is TGTGCCAGCAGCGTAAGAGGAAGGACTAGTCGCACAGATACGCAGTATTTT.

The rearrangement links TRBV7-3 to TRBJ2-3; 7 bases are shared with TRBD2. The CDR3 length is 16 residues. J gave up 2 bases and V 5 bases, and 10 bases lay outside the gene matches. Germline V gene data show CDR1 as SGHTA and CDR2 as FQGTGA. CDR3 DNA: TGTGCCAGCAGCAAACTAGTGGGGGGGACCACAGATACGCAGTATTTT. Residues: CASSKLVGGTTDTQYF.

This CDR3 is CASSLGGAVSSYNEQFF. The CDR3 DNA reads TGTGCCAGCAGCTTAGGGGGCGCCGTGAGCTCCTACAATGAGCAGTTCTTC. This chain links TRBV7-9 with TRBJ2-1; D perhaps matches TRBD1 (5 bases). This CDR3 is built from 17 residues. Germline V CDR1 and CDR2: SEHNR, FQNEAQ (reference sequence). Deletions cut 1 base from V and 0 bases from J, with 13 bases between.